This entry lists 28 T cell receptor beta chains sequenced from one sample in a study of neurological immune-mediated disorders. TCRdb independently ran MiXCR on the 5' RACE reads; one entry per CDR3 protein. This sample has 60,000 to 90,000 distinct CDR3 sequences, with roughly a tenth found just once. Time point specified: longitudinal time-point 1 (baseline). What was sequenced was PBMCs. The receptor set was obtained from a man aged 25 to 40 in good health.

This clonotype was found many times. V usage is TRBV7-2 and J usage is TRBJ2-3; 10 bases fit TRBD2. The CDR3 length is 16 residues. Germline V gene data show CDR1 as SGHTA and CDR2 as FQGNSA. The ends lost 3 bases at V and 3 bases at J; junction bases unmatched: 6. CDR3 nucleotide sequence: TGTGCCAGCAGCTTGGGAGCGGGAGGGCCTACAGATACGCAGTATTTT. Its translation is CASSLGAGGPTDTQYF.

In this sample, this clonotype turned up many times. The chain uses TRBV3-1 and TRBJ2-1, with a possible D match to TRBD2 (5 bases). Germline assignment: CDR1 LGHDT and CDR2 YNNKEL (reference sequence). This CDR3 comprises 18 residues. Trimming removed 2 bases at V and 7 bases at J, with 24 bases between. CDR3 DNA sequence: TGTGCCAGCAGCCAACCCTATGGAGAAGGGAGTTATTTAAATGAGCAGTTCTTC. This translates into CASSQPYGEGSYLNEQFF.

Judged by abundance, this clonotype is medium-sized. The chain combines TRBV5-1 with TRBJ2-1, with 9 bases identical to TRBD1. Germline values: CDR1 SGHRS, CDR2 YFSETQ. After removal of 4 bases from V and 5 bases from J, the junction contained 7 bases not matched to a gene. The CDR3 contains 15 residues. This CDR3 reads CASSLGTGRDNEQFF. The CDR3 region has the DNA TGCGCCAGCAGCCTCGGGACAGGGAGGGACAATGAGCAGTTCTTC.

This clonotype was detected many times. The chain joins TRBV7-8 to TRBJ2-3; 7 bases are shared with TRBD2. Germline CDR1 and CDR2: SGHVS and FQNEAQ. V lost 1 base, J lost 5 bases, and 6 bases stayed unmatched. The CDR3 has 15 residues. The CDR3 loop is CASSLVGGGRDTQYF. CDR3 DNA sequence: TGTGCCAGCAGCTTAGTGGGGGGAGGGAGAGATACGCAGTATTTT.

This clonotype has only a few counts. The chain has TRBV12-3 or TRBV12-4 and TRBJ2-3; D gene unclear. V was trimmed by 8 bases and J by 5 bases, leaving 8 bases between them. This CDR3 contains 11 residues. The CDR3 reads CASGTIDTQYF. The CDR3 DNA reads TGTGCCAGCGGTACTATAGATACGCAGTATTTT.

This clonotype was recorded at least ten times. The chain uses TRBV5-1 and TRBJ1-4; possibly TRBD1 for D (5 bases). This CDR3 spans 13 amino acids. The germline gives CDR1 SGHRS, CDR2 YFSETQ. Deletions cut 4 bases from V and 4 bases from J, with 8 bases between. The CDR3 DNA follows: TGCGCCAGCAGCAGGGACTTTAATGAAAAACTGTTTTTT. Protein sequence: CASSRDFNEKLFF.

This clonotype was seen ten or more times. The gene calls are TRBV5-1 and TRBJ2-5, with 12 bases identical to TRBD2. The CDR3 spans 14 residues. The V gene's germline CDR1 is SGHRS and CDR2 YFSETQ. After removal of 4 bases from V and 5 bases from J, the junction contained 3 bases not matched to a gene. The CDR3 nucleotides are TGCGCCAGCAGCATGACTAGCGGGAGTGAGACCCAGTACTTC. It yields the protein CASSMTSGSETQYF.

This clonotype was recorded many times. The genes are TRBV30 and TRBJ2-1, with D possibly being TRBD2 (6 bases). Trimming took off 0 bases at V and 7 bases at J, with 7 bases between the two ends. The CDR3 loop spans 12 amino acids. Germline CDR1 GTSNPN, CDR2 SVGIG (reference sequence). CDR3: CAWSVSGNEQFF. The CDR3 DNA is TGTGCCTGGAGTGTGAGCGGGAATGAGCAGTTCTTC. The complete variable domain, with remaining parts taken from reference TRBV30 and TRBJ2-1, reads SQTIHQWPATLVQPVGSPLSLECTVEGTSNPNLYWYRQAAGRGLQLLFYSVGIGQISSEVPQNLSASRPQDRQFILSSKKLLLSDSGFYLCAWSVSGNEQFFGPGTRLTVL.

This clonotype was recorded at least ten times. The chain links TRBV7-2 to TRBJ2-5; tentative D call: TRBD2 (6 bases). Germline CDR1 reads SGHTA; CDR2 reads FQGNSA. This CDR3 contains 15 residues. The V end was cut by 5 bases, the J end by 2 bases, with 15 bases between. The CDR3 DNA reads TGTGCCAGCAGCCGCCGACTAGATTTACAAGAGACCCAGTACTTC. Amino acid sequence: CASSRRLDLQETQYF.

This clonotype occurred many times. This chain joins TRBV5-5 and TRBJ2-7, with TRBD2 matching over 15 bases. The junction had 17 bases not matched to a gene; V was cut back by 4 bases and J by 6 bases. This CDR3 comprises 19 residues. Germline CDR1 is SGHKS and CDR2 is YYEKEE (reference sequence). CDR3 coding DNA: TGTGCCAGCAGCCCAGGGGGCGCCGGACTAGCGGGAGGGGCCCCCGAGCAGTACTTC. It translates to CASSPGGAGLAGGAPEQYF.

This clonotype was counted ten times or more. The chain recombines TRBV20-1 with TRBJ1-3; TRBD1 matches 8 bases. This CDR3 has 13 residues. The V segment lost 5 bases and the J segment 1 base; nucleotides outside the gene matches: 1. Germline V gene lookup returns CDR1 DFQATT and CDR2 SNEGSKA (reference sequence). The CDR3 DNA is TGCAGTGCTTGGACAGGGTCTGGAAACACCATATATTTT. The encoded protein is CSAWTGSGNTIYF.

This clonotype was recorded at least ten times. CDR3 in DNA: TGCAGCGTTGAAGATGCTAGAGACGAGCAGTACTTC. Encoded protein: CSVEDARDEQYF. This chain connects TRBV29-1 to TRBJ2-7; D gene uncertain. The CDR3 runs 12 residues. The V and J ends lost 0 bases and 5 bases respectively, with 8 bases between them. Germline values: CDR1 SQVTM, CDR2 ANQGSEA.

This clonotype was counted at least ten times. The rearrangement links TRBV5-1 to TRBJ2-7; maybe TRBD1 (6 bases). V shed 4 bases and J shed 6 bases, with 17 bases lying between them. The length of the CDR3 is 14 residues. Germline lookup yields CDR1 SGHRS and CDR2 YFSETQ. The CDR3 coding sequence is TGCGCCAGCAGCCCGTGGACAGCCTCGGGCGAGCAGTACTTC. Its protein product is CASSPWTASGEQYF. Drawing the rest from reference TRBV5-1 and TRBJ2-7, the complete variable domain is KAGVTQTPRYLIKTRGQQVTLSCSPISGHRSVSWYQQTPGQGLQFLFEYFSETQRNKGNFPGRFSGRQFSNSRSEMNVSTLELGDSALYLCASSPWTASGEQYFGPGTRLTVT.

Ten or more counts support this clonotype. The chain joins TRBV7-6 to TRBJ2-1, with TRBD2 matching over 9 bases. Germline CDR1 reads SGHVS; CDR2 reads FNYEAQ. The CDR3 consists of 13 residues. Trimming cost V 3 bases and J 9 bases; bases outside gene matches: 3. The CDR3 bases are TGTGCCAGCAGCTTTAGCGGGAGAGCTGAGCAGTTCTTC. Protein: CASSFSGRAEQFF.

This clonotype showed up many times. V usage is TRBV20-1 and J usage is TRBJ2-7, with D perhaps TRBD1 or TRBD2 (5 bases each). The CDR3 runs to 14 residues. Between the trimmed V and J ends, which lost 7 bases and 0 bases, there was a span of 16 bases. Germline CDR1 is DFQATT and CDR2 is SNEGSKA (reference sequence). The CDR3 region is CSGILRGRSYEQYF. In nucleotides, the CDR3 is TGCAGTGGCATACTCCGGGGACGCTCCTACGAGCAGTACTTC.

This clonotype was seen many times. The CDR3 is CSARVTPGLAQTDTQYF. The CDR3 coding sequence is TGCAGTGCTAGAGTAACTCCGGGACTAGCGCAGACAGATACGCAGTATTTT. The chain is built from TRBV20-1 and TRBJ2-3; 10 positions agree with TRBD2. Germline V gene sequence: CDR1 DFQATT, CDR2 SNEGSKA (reference sequence). The V segment lost 1 base and the J segment 3 bases; nucleotides outside the gene matches: 10. The CDR3 runs to 17 residues.

This clonotype has only a few counts. The CDR3 region has the DNA TGTGCCAGCGGGGGACAGGTGAACACTGAAGCTTTCTTT. Translating it yields CASGGQVNTEAFF. The chain is built from TRBV2 and TRBJ1-1; 8 bases fit TRBD1. Germline loops: CDR1 SNHLY, CDR2 FYNNEI. With V trimmed by 8 bases and J by 0 bases, 2 bases remained unmatched. The CDR3 runs 13 residues.

This clonotype was counted many times. The J gene is TRBJ2-5, the V gene TRBV5-1; TRBD2 aligns across 10 bases. V was clipped by 4 bases and J by 2 bases; unmatched bases: 5. The CDR3 extends over 15 amino acids. Germline V CDR1 and CDR2: SGHRS, YFSETQ. This chain's CDR3 is CASSGGLAAQETQYF. For the CDR3, the DNA is TGCGCCAGCAGCGGCGGACTAGCGGCTCAAGAGACCCAGTACTTC.

This clonotype was seen at least ten times. This chain connects TRBV11-3 to TRBJ2-7, with D possibly being TRBD1 (6 bases). This CDR3 contains 13 residues. Germline V gene data show CDR1 as SGHNT and CDR2 as YENEEA. Trimming stripped 3 bases from V and 6 bases from J, with 12 bases between. CDR3 DNA: TGTGCCAGCAGCTTGAACAGGGTGGCCGAGCAGTACTTC. Translated: CASSLNRVAEQYF.

V and J are TRBV7-2 and TRBJ2-1, with unresolved D. In germline, CDR1 is SGHTA, CDR2 FQGNSA. V was cut by 2 bases and J by 2 bases, with 10 bases left in between. The CDR3 is 15 residues long. The CDR3 DNA reads TGTGCCAGCAGCTTAACGTTTCAGGCCTACAATGAGCAGTTCTTC. Translating it yields CASSLTFQAYNEQFF.

This clonotype has at least ten counts. The chain recombines TRBV20-1 with TRBJ2-1, with TRBD2 matching 8 bases. The CDR3 consists of 12 residues. Germline V gives CDR1 DFQATT, CDR2 SNEGSKA (reference sequence). This chain's CDR3 is CSSLAGYNEQFF. Here the CDR3 DNA reads TGCAGCAGCCTAGCGGGCTACAATGAGCAGTTCTTC.

This clonotype was counted ten times or more. The chain couples TRBV28 to TRBJ2-5, with TRBD1 identical over 7 bases. CDR1 and CDR2 from the germline V gene are MDHEN and SYDVKM. Trimming at V came to 7 bases and at J to 7 bases, leaving 12 bases not matched to a gene. The CDR3 covers 14 residues. The CDR3 reads CASTPSRDRGTQYF. For the CDR3, the DNA is TGTGCCAGCACCCCTAGTCGGGACAGAGGGACCCAGTACTTC.

This clonotype was seen repeatedly, ten times or more. The V and J genes are TRBV9 and TRBJ2-5; D remains ambiguous. V dropped 4 bases and J dropped 3 bases, with 13 bases sitting between them. CDR3 length: 14 residues. CDR1 and CDR2 (germline): SGDLS, YYNGEE. The CDR3 DNA sequence: TGTGCCAGCAGCCTGCTCGCGGCGGAAGAGACCCAGTACTTC. Its protein product is CASSLLAAEETQYF. Combining the CDR3 with reference TRBV9 and TRBJ2-5 gives the whole variable domain DSGVTQTPKHLITATGQRVTLRCSPRSGDLSVYWYQQSLDQGLQFLIQYYNGEERAKGNILERFSAQQFPDLHSELNLSSLELGDSALYFCASSLLAAEETQYFGPGTRLLVL.

This clonotype was observed many times. This CDR3 is CASSLASSVWVSDTQYF. The CDR3 coding sequence is TGCGCCAGCAGCTTGGCCTCTTCGGTTTGGGTTTCAGATACGCAGTATTTT. The chain combines TRBV5-1 with TRBJ2-3; no clear D. CDR1 and CDR2 (germline): SGHRS, YFSETQ. The V gene lost 0 bases and the J gene lost 4 bases, with 18 bases spanning the gap. The CDR3 runs 17 residues.

This clonotype was counted ten times or more. This rearrangement joins TRBV9 to TRBJ2-7, with 11 bases matching TRBD1. Per the germline V gene, CDR1 is SGDLS and CDR2 is YYNGEE. The CDR3 contains 15 residues. V was clipped by 4 bases and J by 4 bases; unmatched bases: 7. The CDR3 protein is CASSPWTGGDYEQYF. The CDR3 DNA sequence: TGTGCCAGCAGCCCGTGGACAGGGGGCGATTACGAGCAGTACTTC.

This clonotype was counted ten times or more. The V gene is TRBV28, the J gene TRBJ1-4; TRBD1 matches 8 bases. The length of the CDR3 is 15 residues. V shed 5 bases, J shed 4 bases, and the junction held 6 bases outside the gene matches. Germline CDR1 is MDHEN and CDR2 is SYDVKM. The DNA of the CDR3 is TGTGCCAGCAGTCACAGGGGGTGGGGTAATGAAAAACTGTTTTTT. Translation gives CASSHRGWGNEKLFF.

This clonotype was seen at least ten times. This sequence joins TRBV20-1 and TRBJ1-1, with TRBD1 identical over 8 bases. Germline assignment: CDR1 DFQATT and CDR2 SNEGSKA (reference sequence). CDR3 length: 12 amino acids. V dropped 5 bases and J dropped 7; count of bases not matched to a gene: 6. In DNA, the CDR3 is TGCAGTGCTCGGACAGGGTGGGATGAAGCTTTCTTT. Protein product: CSARTGWDEAFF.

This clonotype was detected ten times or more. The chain couples TRBV12-3 or TRBV12-4 to TRBJ1-2, with D perhaps matching TRBD1 (5 bases). The CDR3 sequence is 15 residues long. Trimming removed 4 bases from V and 1 base from J, with 13 bases in between. This CDR3 is CASSSTVRNNYGYTF. The DNA for the CDR3 is TGTGCCAGCAGTTCGACAGTAAGGAATAACTATGGCTACACCTTC.